The 25 T cell receptor beta chains listed next were all sequenced from one sample in a study of T cell changes during pregnancy in multiple sclerosis. Here immunoSEQ multiplex PCR was the method, and the copy in TCRdb shows in-frame clones only, minus some. In the table there are 40,000 or so clones, 91% of which are singletons. This specimen was CD8+ T cells from peripheral blood mononuclear cells, taken in the second trimester of pregnancy. These TCRs come from a female donor with multiple sclerosis, enrolled in a pregnancy study.

In its sample, this clone was seen once. This rearrangement joins TRBV9 to TRBJ1-2; 7 nucleotides agree with TRBD1. Per the germline V gene, CDR1 is SGDLS and CDR2 is YYNGEE. The V gene end was trimmed by 0 bases and the J gene end by 10 bases; junction bases not matched to a gene: 12. The CDR3 is made up of 15 amino acids. The CDR3 coding sequence is TGTGCCAGCAGCGTAGGCCAGGGGGGCTTTTTGGACTACACCTTC. Translating it yields CASSVGQGGFLDYTF.

The gene calls are TRBV5-5 and TRBJ2-3; 14 bases agree with TRBD2. Germline values: CDR1 SGHKS, CDR2 YYEKEE (reference sequence). This CDR3 is built from 15 residues. Germline trimming cut 2 bases from V and 7 bases from J; bases unmatched to any gene: 3. CDR3 bases: TGTGCCAGCAGCTTAGGGACTAGCGGGAGCCATACGCAGTATTTT. It encodes CASSLGTSGSHTQYF.

The chain links TRBV29-1 to TRBJ1-2; a possible D gene is TRBD1 (5 bases). This CDR3 has 11 amino acids. Trimming took 4 bases from V and 7 from J, leaving 10 bases between them. CDR1 is SQVTM and CDR2 is ANQGSEA in the germline V gene. In DNA form, the CDR3 reads TGCAGCGTTGTGGAGACAGCTGGCTACACCTTC. This gives the protein CSVVETAGYTF.

The chain has TRBV7-6 and TRBJ2-7, with 10 bases lining up with TRBD1. CDR3 size: 15 residues. The germline gives CDR1 SGHVS, CDR2 FNYEAQ. The trim removed 5 bases at V and 4 bases at J, leaving 8 bases unmatched. CDR3 loop: CASSEGQGGGYEQYF. CDR3 bases: TGTGCCAGCAGCGAAGGACAGGGGGGTGGGTACGAGCAGTACTTC.

This chain joins TRBV7-6 and TRBJ2-1; D might be TRBD2 (6 bases). CDR1 SGHVS and CDR2 FNYEAQ come from the germline V gene. Between the trimmed V and J ends, which lost 5 bases and 13 bases, there was a span of 18 bases. The CDR3 contains 13 residues. The DNA of the CDR3 is TGTGCCAGCAGCCCACCCGACCGGGACTCCCAGTTCTTC. Its protein product is CASSPPDRDSQFF.

The chain couples TRBV27 to TRBJ2-1; 8 nucleotides match TRBD2. J lost 7 bases, V lost 3 bases, and 8 bases had no gene match. The V gene's germline CDR1 is MNHEY and CDR2 SMNVEV (reference sequence). The CDR3 contains 15 residues. CDR3 residues: CASSFLAGFGNEQFF. The DNA of the CDR3 is TGTGCCAGCAGTTTTCTAGCGGGTTTTGGTAATGAGCAGTTCTTC.

This chain uses TRBV29-1 with TRBJ2-3; D may be TRBD2 (6 bases). This CDR3 comprises 16 residues. The germline V and J ends were trimmed by 0 bases and 3 bases, with 16 bases remaining between them. Per the germline V gene, CDR1 is SQVTM and CDR2 is ANQGSEA. The CDR3 sequence is CSVEDQEEGRTDTQYF. The CDR3 DNA reads as TGCAGCGTTGAAGATCAGGAGGAAGGGAGGACAGATACGCAGTATTTT.

This clone occurred once. The chain carries TRBV4-1 and TRBJ2-7, with D possibly matching TRBD1 (5 bases). Germline CDR1 MGHRA, CDR2 YSYEKL. This CDR3 region has 14 residues. Trimming removed 0 bases from V and 1 base from J, with 7 bases in between. In nucleotides, the CDR3 is TGCGCCAGCAGCCAAGAAAAGGGGTCCTACGAGCAGTACTTC. Translating gives CASSQEKGSYEQYF.

This clone showed up just a few times. The chain has TRBV19 and TRBJ1-1; 7 bases are a match to TRBD1. The germline gives CDR1 LNHDA, CDR2 SQIVND (reference sequence). This CDR3 contains 14 residues. The trim removed 3 bases at V and 2 bases at J, leaving 3 bases unmatched. CDR3 region: CASSIRDSNTEAFF. CDR3 sequence (DNA): TGTGCCAGTAGTATCCGGGACAGCAACACTGAAGCTTTCTTT.

The V gene is TRBV27, the J gene TRBJ1-2; the match to TRBD1 covers 12 bases. J was trimmed by 8 bases and V by 3 bases; bases with no gene match: 7. The CDR3 totals 15 residues. CDR1 is MNHEY and CDR2 is SMNVEV in the germline V gene (reference sequence). The CDR3 protein is CASSFKGQGAGGYTF. The CDR3 bases are TGTGCCAGCAGTTTTAAGGGACAGGGGGCTGGGGGCTACACCTTC.

This chain connects TRBV19 to TRBJ2-1; 11 bases fit TRBD2. This CDR3 spans 18 amino acids. After removal of 5 bases from V and 3 bases from J, the junction contained 12 bases not matched to a gene. Germline V gene lookup returns CDR1 LNHDA and CDR2 SQIVND (reference sequence). The CDR3 is CASSLVSGTSGIYNEQFF. The CDR3 DNA follows: TGTGCCAGTAGTCTAGTATCCGGGACTAGCGGAATCTACAATGAGCAGTTCTTC.

This rearrangement joins TRBV7-2 to TRBJ2-5; maybe TRBD1 (5 bases). The CDR3 spans 13 residues. CDR1 is SGHTA, CDR2 FQGNSA, per germline. V was trimmed by 2 bases and J by 5 bases, leaving 9 bases between them. The CDR3 DNA reads TGTGCCAGCAGCTTACTCAGGGTGGAGACCCAGTACTTC. Residues: CASSLLRVETQYF. Combining the CDR3 with reference TRBV7-2 and TRBJ2-5 gives the whole variable domain GAGVSQSPSNKVTEKGKDVELRCDPISGHTALYWYRQSLGQGLEFLIYFQGNSAPDKSGLPSDRFSAERTGGSVSTLTIQRTQQEDSAVYLCASSLLRVETQYFGPGTRLLVL.

The chain couples TRBV11-2 to TRBJ2-7, with D possibly matching TRBD2 (6 bases). This CDR3 region has 14 residues. Germline V CDR1 and CDR2: SGHAT, FQNNGV. Trimming shortened V by 5 bases and J by 6 bases, and 17 bases separated the two germline ends. The DNA for the CDR3 is TGTGCCAGCAGCCACTTATCGGGGGACGGCGAGCAGTACTTC. Translating gives CASSHLSGDGEQYF. The whole variable domain, remainder taken from reference TRBV11-2 and TRBJ2-7, is EAGVAQSPRYKIIEKRQSVAFWCNPISGHATLYWYQQILGQGPKLLIQFQNNGVVDDSQLPKDRFSAERLKGVDSTLKIQPAKLEDSAVYLCASSHLSGDGEQYFGPGTRLTVT.

J is TRBJ1-3 and V is TRBV30; D might be TRBD1 (5 bases). This CDR3 comprises 16 residues. Germline V CDR1 and CDR2: GTSNPN, SVGIG (reference sequence). Between the trimmed V and J ends, which lost 5 bases and 0 bases, there was a span of 17 bases. CDR3 loop: CAWGAGLRHSGNTIYF. As DNA, the CDR3 is TGTGCCTGGGGGGCGGGACTGAGACACTCTGGAAACACCATATATTTT.

The rearrangement uses TRBV14 and TRBJ2-7; 7 nucleotides agree with TRBD1. Germline CDR1 reads SGHDN; CDR2 reads FVKESK. V was clipped by 4 bases and J by 3 bases; unmatched bases: 3. This CDR3 spans 13 amino acids. Here the CDR3 reads CASSPWDSYEQYF. Written as DNA, the CDR3 is TGTGCCAGCAGCCCATGGGACAGCTACGAGCAGTACTTC.

The chain joins TRBV7-8 to TRBJ2-4; perhaps TRBD2 as D (5 bases). The germline V gene has CDR1 SGHVS and CDR2 FQNEAQ. V lost 5 bases to trimming and J lost 1 base, with 24 bases between them. CDR3 length equals 19 residues. The CDR3: CASSPALGIGGYAKNIQYF. CDR3 nucleotides: TGTGCCAGCAGCCCCGCATTAGGGATCGGCGGGTATGCCAAAAACATTCAGTACTTC.

This chain joins TRBV4-2 and TRBJ2-7; 8 nucleotides align to TRBD1. This CDR3 is built from 14 residues. Germline V gives CDR1 LGHNA, CDR2 YNFKEQ. V lost 5 bases and J lost 3; bases outside the gene matches: 6. The CDR3 region has the DNA TGTGCCAGCAGCGGAACAGGGGGAGGCTACGAGCAGTACTTC. Translation gives CASSGTGGGYEQYF.

The chain carries TRBV5-1 and TRBJ2-7, with TRBD2 identical over 8 bases. The CDR3 runs 14 residues. The J segment lost 2 bases and the V segment lost 7 bases, leaving 8 bases of the junction unmatched. Germline CDR1 is SGHRS and CDR2 is YFSETQ. As DNA, the CDR3 is TGCGCCAGCTCCCAGACTAGCGTTACCTACGAGCAGTACTTC. Translation: CASSQTSVTYEQYF.

The chain joins TRBV14 to TRBJ1-2, with D unclear. This CDR3 has 13 amino acids. Germline CDR1 is SGHDN and CDR2 is FVKESK. V gave up 2 bases and J gave up 2 bases, with 6 bases separating them. The CDR3 DNA sequence: TGTGCCAGCAGCCAACGGCGGAACTATGGCTACACCTTC. Translation: CASSQRRNYGYTF.

V usage is TRBV7-9 and J usage is TRBJ2-2; TRBD2 agrees at 14 bases. Germline assignment: CDR1 SEHNR and CDR2 FQNEAQ (reference sequence). V was pared by 4 bases and J by 7 bases, with 11 bases of the junction left unmatched. The CDR3 runs to 18 residues. The CDR3 DNA follows: TGTGCCAGCAGCTATCCGGGACTAGCGGGAGTTGGTGTCGGGGAGCTGTTTTTT. Translated: CASSYPGLAGVGVGELFF.

J is TRBJ2-7 and V is TRBV1; no DNA check was done on the table's D call, TRBD1. TRBV1 is classified as a pseudogene. This CDR3 region has 15 residues. This chain's CDR3 is CTSSQDRDRNHEQYF. CDR3 in DNA: TGCACCAGCAGCCAAGACCGGGACAGGAACCACGAGCAGTACTTC.

The chain joins TRBV27 to TRBJ1-1; D not certain. Germline CDR1 MNHEY, CDR2 SMNVEV (reference sequence). The V gene lost 8 bases and the J gene lost 3 bases, with 7 bases spanning the gap. CDR3 length: 11 residues. The CDR3 loop reads CASFLYTEAFF. CDR3 sequence (DNA): TGTGCCAGCTTTCTATACACTGAAGCTTTCTTT.

The V call is TRBV13, the J call TRBJ2-1; D is perhaps TRBD2 (6 bases). CDR3 length equals 16 residues. V lost 0 bases and J 9 bases, leaving 18 bases between the germline ends. Looked up from germline, CDR1 is PRHDT and CDR2 is FYEKMQ (reference sequence). CDR3 DNA sequence: TGTGCCAGCAGCTTAGGTCCGGGGCTAGCGCTAAGTGAGCAGTTCTTC. As protein: CASSLGPGLALSEQFF.

This sequence joins TRBV6-4 and TRBJ2-2, with 9 bases matching TRBD1. V was clipped by 5 bases and J by 5 bases; unmatched bases: 3. The germline V gene has CDR1 MRHNA and CDR2 SNTAGT. The CDR3 has 14 residues. CDR3 in amino acids: CASSRTGETGELFF. CDR3 DNA sequence: TGTGCCAGCAGTAGGACAGGGGAGACCGGGGAGCTGTTTTTT.

This rearrangement joins TRBV20-1 to TRBJ2-5; D is uncertain. CDR1 DFQATT and CDR2 SNEGSKA come from the germline V gene (reference sequence). The germline V and J ends were trimmed by 5 bases and 7 bases, with 8 bases remaining between them. This CDR3 has 10 amino acids. CDR3 region: CSAAERTQYF. The CDR3 DNA is TGCAGTGCTGCGGAGAGGACCCAGTACTTC.